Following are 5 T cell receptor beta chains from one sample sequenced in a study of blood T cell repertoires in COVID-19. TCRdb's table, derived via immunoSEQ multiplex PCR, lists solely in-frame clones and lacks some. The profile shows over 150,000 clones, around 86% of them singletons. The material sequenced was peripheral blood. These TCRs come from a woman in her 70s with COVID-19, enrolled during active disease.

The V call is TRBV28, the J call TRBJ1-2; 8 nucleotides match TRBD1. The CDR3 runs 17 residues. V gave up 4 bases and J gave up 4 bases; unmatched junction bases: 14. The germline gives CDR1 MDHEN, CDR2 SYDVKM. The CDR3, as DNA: TGTGCCAGCAGTTACCCCGCGGCGGACAGGGTAGCCTATGGCTACACCTTC. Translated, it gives CASSYPAADRVAYGYTF.

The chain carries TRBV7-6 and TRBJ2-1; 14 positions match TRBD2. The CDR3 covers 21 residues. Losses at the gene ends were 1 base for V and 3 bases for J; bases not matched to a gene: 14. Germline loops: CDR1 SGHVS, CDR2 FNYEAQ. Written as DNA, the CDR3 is TGTGCCAGCAGCTTAGGGGGACTAGCGGGAGTCATCCTCACTGACTACAATGAGCAGTTCTTC. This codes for CASSLGGLAGVILTDYNEQFF. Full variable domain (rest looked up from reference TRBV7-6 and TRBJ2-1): GAGVSQSPRYKVTKRGQDVALRCDPISGHVSLYWYRQALGQGPEFLTYFNYEAQQDKSGLPNDRFSAERPEGSISTLTIQRTEQRDSAMYRCASSLGGLAGVILTDYNEQFFGPGTRLTVL.

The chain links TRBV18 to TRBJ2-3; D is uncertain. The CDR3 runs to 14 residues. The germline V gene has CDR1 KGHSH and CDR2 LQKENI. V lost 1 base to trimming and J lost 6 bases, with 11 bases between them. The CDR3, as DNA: TGTGCCAGCTCACCACTCGACTCCGCTGATACGCAGTATTTT. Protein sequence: CASSPLDSADTQYF.

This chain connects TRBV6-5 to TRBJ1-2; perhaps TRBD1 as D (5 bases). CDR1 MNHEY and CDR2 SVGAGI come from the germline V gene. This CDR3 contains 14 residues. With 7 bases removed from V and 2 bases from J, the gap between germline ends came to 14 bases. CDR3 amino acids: CASKPETANYGYTF. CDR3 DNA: TGTGCCAGCAAGCCGGAGACAGCAAACTATGGCTACACCTTC.

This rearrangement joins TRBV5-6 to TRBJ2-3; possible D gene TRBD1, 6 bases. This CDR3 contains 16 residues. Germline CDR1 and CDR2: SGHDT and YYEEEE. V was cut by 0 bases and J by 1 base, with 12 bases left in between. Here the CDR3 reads CASSLGRGLGTDTQYF. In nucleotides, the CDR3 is TGTGCCAGCAGCTTGGGCAGGGGTTTAGGCACAGATACGCAGTATTTT.